The rows below give T cell receptor beta chains drawn from one sample of a study of blood T cell repertoires in COVID-19. Sequencing was performed with immunoSEQ multiplex PCR; in TCRdb, only in-frame clones are kept and a portion is missing. This sample has 250,000 to 350,000 clones, with around 87% found just once. Sequences were obtained from peripheral blood. These receptors came from a woman aged 45-60 years who had recovered from COVID-19. The CDR3 runs from the conserved cysteine through the conserved F or W. A D gene is named only where the DNA matches it firmly. Expanded clones are given a class, and other clones once, few, many or no size at all.

CDR3	DNA	V	D	size	J
CASNRGLNTGELFF	TGTGCCAGCAACAGGGGGCTGAACACCGGGGAGCTGTTTTTT	TRBV19	TRBD1	NA	TRBJ2-2
CASSQPGVGTGSPLHF	TGCGCCAGCAGCCAGCCGGGGGTAGGGACTGGATCACCCCTCCACTTT	TRBV4-3	NA	NA	TRBJ1-6
CASSYVAGDWVNTEAFF	TGTGCCAGCAGTTACGTTGCAGGGGATTGGGTGAACACTGAAGCTTTCTTT	TRBV6-2/TRBV6-3	NA	NA	TRBJ1-1
CATIRDRSRDYGYTF	TGTGCCACCATACGGGACAGGTCGCGTGACTATGGCTACACCTTC	TRBV10-3	TRBD1	NA	TRBJ1-2
CASSLGLGNYGYTF	TGTGCCAGCAGCTTGGGACTTGGGAACTATGGCTACACCTTC	TRBV28	NA	NA	TRBJ1-2
CASPWTVNYEQYF	TGTGCCAGCCCTTGGACAGTAAACTACGAGCAGTACTTC	TRBV18	NA	NA	TRBJ2-7
CASSLTGALDYGYTF	TGTGCCAGCAGCTTGACAGGAGCCCTTGACTATGGCTACACCTTC	TRBV11-2	NA	NA	TRBJ1-2
CASSQDSGWNEQYF	TGTGCCAGCAGCCAAGATTCGGGTTGGAACGAGCAGTACTTC	TRBV3-1/TRBV3-2	NA	NA	TRBJ2-7
CASSYSEGEFGTIYF	TGTGCCAGCAGTTACTCGGAAGGGGAATTCGGCACCATATATTTT	TRBV6-5	NA	NA	TRBJ1-3
CSVGTGDLYNEQFF	TGCAGCGTTGGAACGGGGGACCTCTACAATGAGCAGTTCTTC	TRBV29-1	NA	NA	TRBJ2-1
CASSQETPLADEQYF	TGCGCCAGCAGCCAAGAAACCCCCCTAGCGGACGAGCAGTACTTC	TRBV4-1	TRBD2	NA	TRBJ2-7
CASSPDVAGTQYF	TGTGCCAGCAGCCCGGACGTAGCGGGGACCCAGTACTTC	TRBV5-4	TRBD2	few	TRBJ2-5
CSASTRESYEQYF	TGCAGTGCTAGTACCAGGGAATCCTACGAGCAGTACTTC	TRBV20-1	NA	NA	TRBJ2-7
CASTQLMAGELFF	TGTGCCAGCACCCAACTAATGGCCGGGGAGCTGTTTTTT	TRBV7-6	NA	NA	TRBJ2-2
CASTPGGSFYTF	TGCGCCAGCACCCCTGGAGGCTCCTTCTACACCTTC	TRBV10-1	NA	NA	TRBJ1-2
CASSSPSGSTNEQFF	TGTGCCAGCAGTTCCCCCTCAGGATCTACTAATGAGCAGTTCTTC	TRBV6-5	NA	few	TRBJ2-1
CAIRESGTHGTQYF	TGTGCCATCAGGGAAAGCGGGACCCACGGTACGCAGTATTTT	TRBV10-3	TRBD2	NA	TRBJ2-3
CASSLPGIRQPQHF	TGTGCCAGCAGTTTACCAGGGATCAGGCAGCCCCAGCATTTT	TRBV28	NA	NA	TRBJ1-5
CASSLAILAAYNEQFF	TGTGCCAGCAGCTTGGCCATACTAGCAGCTTACAATGAGCAGTTCTTC	TRBV5-6	NA	NA	TRBJ2-1
CASSESSSSYNSPLHF	TGTGCCAGCAGCGAAAGTAGTAGCTCCTATAATTCACCCCTCCACTTT	TRBV7-2	NA	NA	TRBJ1-6
CASSQDGREEQFF	TGCGCCAGCAGCCAAGATGGGAGGGAGGAGCAGTTCTTC	TRBV4-1	TRBD2	NA	TRBJ2-1
CASSLGLAGRQETQYF	TGTGCCAGCAGCTTGGGACTAGCGGGTCGACAAGAGACCCAGTACTTC	TRBV7-9	TRBD2	NA	TRBJ2-5
CASSPPPGSSGDTQYF	TGTGCCAGCTCACCACCCCCGGGCTCCTCGGGGGATACGCAGTATTTT	TRBV18	NA	NA	TRBJ2-3
CASGLGLAEADTQYF	TGTGCTAGTGGTTTGGGACTAGCGGAGGCAGATACGCAGTATTTT	TRBV12-5	TRBD2	NA	TRBJ2-3
CASSKGLVSREQYF	TGTGCCAGCAGTAAGGGACTAGTAAGTCGCGAGCAGTACTTC	TRBV6-2/TRBV6-3	TRBD2	NA	TRBJ2-7
CASSYSGEEQYF	TGTGCCAGCAGTTACAGTGGGGAGGAGCAGTACTTC	TRBV6-6	NA	NA	TRBJ2-7
CASSLGLIRGYTF	TGTGCCAGCAGCTTAGGACTCATTAGGGGCTACACCTTC	TRBV7-9	NA	NA	TRBJ1-2
CASSHPRAGGTGELFF	TGTGCCAGCAGCCACCCCAGAGCGGGGGGCACCGGGGAGCTGTTTTTT	TRBV7-9	TRBD2	NA	TRBJ2-2
CASSSPLGGGPSGYTF	TGTGCCAGCAGTTCCCCATTGGGGGGGGGCCCAAGCGGCTACACCTTC	TRBV6-6	NA	NA	TRBJ1-2
CASSMGAGGLNEQYF	TGTGCCAGTAGTATGGGTGCCGGAGGCCTGAACGAGCAGTACTTC	TRBV19	NA	NA	TRBJ2-7